This section outlines one TCR beta chain sequence together with its context. The antigen is unknown. Clones were sequenced by immunoSEQ multiplex PCR, and TCRdb holds only the in-frame ones, with some missing. In the table there are over 80,000 clones, 85% to 90% of which are singletons. This sample is drawn from a study of T cell responses to AZD1222 COVID-19 vaccine. Study details: Second-dose intervals near 4 or 12 weeks were combined.

Study observations and caveats: Possibly, clonal diversity was underestimated; donors were largely white British and included more females. Recipients of two AZD1222 doses showed rising Spike-specific TCR breadth and depth.

V shed 3 bases, J shed 0 bases, and the junction held 4 bases outside the gene matches. Germline V gene sequence: CDR1 SGHRS, CDR2 YFSETQ. The CDR3 length is 18 residues. The sample here was peripheral blood, taken on day 0 of AZD1222 vaccination. This chain uses TRBV5-1 with TRBJ2-6, with 12 bases fitting TRBD2. The TCR was taken from an adult in good health. The CDR3 loop reads CASSWGTSGYSGANVLTF. In nucleotides, the CDR3 is TGCGCCAGCAGCTGGGGGACTAGCGGGTACTCTGGGGCCAACGTCCTGACTTTC. The full variable domain, its missing parts supplied by reference TRBV5-1 and TRBJ2-6, is KAGVTQTPRYLIKTRGQQVTLSCSPISGHRSVSWYQQTPGQGLQFLFEYFSETQRNKGNFPGRFSGRQFSNSRSEMNVSTLELGDSALYLCASSWGTSGYSGANVLTFGAGSRLTVL.